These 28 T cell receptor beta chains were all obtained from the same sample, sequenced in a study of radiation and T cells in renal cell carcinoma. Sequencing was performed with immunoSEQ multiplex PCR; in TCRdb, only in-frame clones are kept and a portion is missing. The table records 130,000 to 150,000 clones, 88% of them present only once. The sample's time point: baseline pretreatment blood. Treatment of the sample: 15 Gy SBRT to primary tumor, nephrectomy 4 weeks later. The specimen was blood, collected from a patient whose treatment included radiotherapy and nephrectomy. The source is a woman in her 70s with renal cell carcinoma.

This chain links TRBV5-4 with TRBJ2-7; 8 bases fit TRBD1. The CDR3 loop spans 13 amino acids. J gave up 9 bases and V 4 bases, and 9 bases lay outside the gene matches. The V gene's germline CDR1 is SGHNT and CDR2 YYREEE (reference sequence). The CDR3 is CASSPGQGFAQYF. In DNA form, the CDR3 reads TGTGCCAGCAGCCCTGGACAGGGCTTTGCGCAGTACTTC.

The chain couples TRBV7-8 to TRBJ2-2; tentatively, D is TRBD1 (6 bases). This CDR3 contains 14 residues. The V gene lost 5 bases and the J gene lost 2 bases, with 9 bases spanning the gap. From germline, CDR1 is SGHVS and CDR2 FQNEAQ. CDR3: CASSPRGNTGELFF. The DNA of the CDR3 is TGTGCCAGCAGCCCCAGGGGCAACACCGGGGAGCTGTTTTTT.

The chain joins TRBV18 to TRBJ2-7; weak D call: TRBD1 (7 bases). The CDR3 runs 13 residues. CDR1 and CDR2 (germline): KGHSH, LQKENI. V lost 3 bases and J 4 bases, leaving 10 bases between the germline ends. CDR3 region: CASSPAGGYEQYF. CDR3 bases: TGTGCCAGCTCACCCGCAGGGGGGTACGAGCAGTACTTC.

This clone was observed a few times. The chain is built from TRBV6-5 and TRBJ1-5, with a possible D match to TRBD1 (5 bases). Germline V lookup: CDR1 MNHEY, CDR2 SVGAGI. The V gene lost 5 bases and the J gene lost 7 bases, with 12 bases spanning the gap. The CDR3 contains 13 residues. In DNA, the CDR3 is TGTGCCAGCAGTCTCCACAGGTACCAGCCCCAGCATTTT. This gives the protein CASSLHRYQPQHF.

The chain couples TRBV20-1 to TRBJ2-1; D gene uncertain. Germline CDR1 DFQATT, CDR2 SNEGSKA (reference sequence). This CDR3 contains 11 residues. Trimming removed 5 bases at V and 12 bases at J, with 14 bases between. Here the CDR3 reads CSALRTEMQFF. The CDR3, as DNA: TGCAGTGCTTTACGGACCGAAATGCAGTTCTTC.

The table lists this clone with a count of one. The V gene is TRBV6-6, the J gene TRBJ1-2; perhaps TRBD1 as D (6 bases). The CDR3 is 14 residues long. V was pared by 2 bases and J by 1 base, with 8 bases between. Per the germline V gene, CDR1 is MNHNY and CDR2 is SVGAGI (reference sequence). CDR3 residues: CASSYGQLNYGYTF. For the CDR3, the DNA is TGTGCCAGCAGTTACGGACAGCTTAACTATGGCTACACCTTC.

CDR3 amino acids: CATSRLSGLQETQYF. The CDR3 DNA reads as TGTGCCACCAGCAGGTTATCGGGACTCCAAGAGACCCAGTACTTC. V and J are TRBV15 and TRBJ2-5; D is perhaps TRBD2 (6 bases). Per the germline V gene, CDR1 is LNHNV and CDR2 is YYDKDF (reference sequence). The length of the CDR3 is 15 residues. V was pared by 3 bases and J by 1 base, with 12 bases between.

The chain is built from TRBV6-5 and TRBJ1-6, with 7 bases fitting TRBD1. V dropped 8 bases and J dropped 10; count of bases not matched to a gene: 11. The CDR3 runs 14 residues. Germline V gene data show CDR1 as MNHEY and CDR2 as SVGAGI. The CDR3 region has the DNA TGTGCCAGCGCTGTAAGACAGGGAATCTCACCCCTCCACTTT. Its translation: CASAVRQGISPLHF.

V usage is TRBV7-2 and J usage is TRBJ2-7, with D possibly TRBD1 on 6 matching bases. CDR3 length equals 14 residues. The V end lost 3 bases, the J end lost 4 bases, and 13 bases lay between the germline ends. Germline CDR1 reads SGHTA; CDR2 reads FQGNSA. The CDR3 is CASSFTSGTYEQYF. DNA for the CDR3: TGTGCCAGCAGCTTCACGTCAGGGACATACGAGCAGTACTTC. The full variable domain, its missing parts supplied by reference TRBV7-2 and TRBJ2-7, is GAGVSQSPSNKVTEKGKDVELRCDPISGHTALYWYRQSLGQGLEFLIYFQGNSAPDKSGLPSDRFSAERTGGSVSTLTIQRTQQEDSAVYLCASSFTSGTYEQYFGPGTRLTVT.

CDR3 sequence reads: CASSPPPFSGAIYEQYF. The CDR3 DNA sequence: TGTGCCAGCAGCCCACCGCCTTTTAGCGGAGCCATCTACGAGCAGTACTTC. The rearrangement joins TRBV5-6 to TRBJ2-7; a weak D match, TRBD2 (6 bases). Germline loops: CDR1 SGHDT, CDR2 YYEEEE. The CDR3 extends over 17 amino acids. The germline V and J ends were trimmed by 4 bases and 3 bases, with 23 bases remaining between them.

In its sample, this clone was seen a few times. The CDR3 DNA is TGTGCCAGCAGTTACGATCCCGGGAGCGGCTACACCTTC. This sequence encodes CASSYDPGSGYTF. V gene TRBV6-5 combines with J gene TRBJ1-2; D gene unclear. The V end lost 2 bases, the J end lost 8 bases, and 12 bases lay between the germline ends. The CDR3 is 13 residues long. Germline lookup yields CDR1 MNHEY and CDR2 SVGAGI.

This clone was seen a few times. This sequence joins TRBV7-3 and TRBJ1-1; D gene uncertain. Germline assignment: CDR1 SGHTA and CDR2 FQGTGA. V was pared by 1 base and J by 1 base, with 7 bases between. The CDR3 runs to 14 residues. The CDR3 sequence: CASSLSGGNTEAFF. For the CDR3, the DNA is TGTGCCAGCAGCTTAAGTGGAGGGAACACTGAAGCTTTCTTT.

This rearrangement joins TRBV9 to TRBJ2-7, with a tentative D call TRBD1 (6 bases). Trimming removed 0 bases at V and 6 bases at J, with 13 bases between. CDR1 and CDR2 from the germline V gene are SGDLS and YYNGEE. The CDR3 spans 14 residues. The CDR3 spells CASSVVNRVGEQYF. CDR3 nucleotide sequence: TGTGCCAGCAGCGTAGTAAACAGGGTTGGCGAGCAGTACTTC.

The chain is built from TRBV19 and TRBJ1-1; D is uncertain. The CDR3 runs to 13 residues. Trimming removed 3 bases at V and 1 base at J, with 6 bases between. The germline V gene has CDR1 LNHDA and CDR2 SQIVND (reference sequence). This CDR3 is CASSISRNTEAFF. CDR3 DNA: TGTGCCAGTAGTATTTCTCGGAACACTGAAGCTTTCTTT.

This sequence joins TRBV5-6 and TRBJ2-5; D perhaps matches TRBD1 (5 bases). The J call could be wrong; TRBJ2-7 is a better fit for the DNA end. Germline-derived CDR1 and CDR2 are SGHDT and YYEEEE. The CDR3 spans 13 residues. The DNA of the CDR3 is TGTGCCAGCAGCTTGGACAGGACATACGAGCAGTACTTC. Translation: CASSLDRTYEQYF.

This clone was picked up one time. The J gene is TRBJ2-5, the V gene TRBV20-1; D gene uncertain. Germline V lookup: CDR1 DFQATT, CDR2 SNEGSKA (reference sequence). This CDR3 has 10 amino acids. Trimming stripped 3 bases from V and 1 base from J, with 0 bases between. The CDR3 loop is CSASQETQYF. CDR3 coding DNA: TGCAGTGCTAGCCAAGAGACCCAGTACTTC.

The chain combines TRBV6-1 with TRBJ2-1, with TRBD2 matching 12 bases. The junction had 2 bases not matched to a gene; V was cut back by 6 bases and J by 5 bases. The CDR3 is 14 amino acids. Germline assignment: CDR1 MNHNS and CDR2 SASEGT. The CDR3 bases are TGTGCCAGCAGCCGACTAGCGGGGGACAATGAGCAGTTCTTC. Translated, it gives CASSRLAGDNEQFF.

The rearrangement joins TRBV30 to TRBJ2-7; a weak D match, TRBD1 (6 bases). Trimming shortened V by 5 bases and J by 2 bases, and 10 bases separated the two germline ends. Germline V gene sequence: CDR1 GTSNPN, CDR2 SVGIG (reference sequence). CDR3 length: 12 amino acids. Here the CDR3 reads CAWGGFTYEQYF. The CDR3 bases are TGTGCCTGGGGGGGCTTCACCTACGAGCAGTACTTC.

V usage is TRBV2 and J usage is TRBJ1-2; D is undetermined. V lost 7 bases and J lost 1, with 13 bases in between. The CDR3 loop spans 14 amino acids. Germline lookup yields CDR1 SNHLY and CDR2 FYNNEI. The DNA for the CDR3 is TGTGCCAGCACCATAGAGACCATTAACTATGGCTACACCTTC. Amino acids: CASTIETINYGYTF. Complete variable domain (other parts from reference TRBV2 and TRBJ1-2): EPEVTQTPSHQVTQMGQEVILRCVPISNHLYFYWYRQILGQKVEFLVSFYNNEISEKSEIFDDQFSVERPDGSNFTLKIRSTKLEDSAMYFCASTIETINYGYTFGSGTRLTVV.

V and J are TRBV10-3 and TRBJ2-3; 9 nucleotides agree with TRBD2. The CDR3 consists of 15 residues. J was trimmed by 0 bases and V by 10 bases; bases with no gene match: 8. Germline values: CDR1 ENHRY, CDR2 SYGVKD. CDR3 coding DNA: TGTGCCACCTTGGGCGGGGGGGCTAGCACAGATACGCAGTATTTT. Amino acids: CATLGGGASTDTQYF.

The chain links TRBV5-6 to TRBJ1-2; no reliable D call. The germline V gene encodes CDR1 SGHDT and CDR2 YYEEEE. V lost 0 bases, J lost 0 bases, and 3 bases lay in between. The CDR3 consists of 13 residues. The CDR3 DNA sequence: TGTGCCAGCAGCTTGGGAGCTAACTATGGCTACACCTTC. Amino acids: CASSLGANYGYTF.

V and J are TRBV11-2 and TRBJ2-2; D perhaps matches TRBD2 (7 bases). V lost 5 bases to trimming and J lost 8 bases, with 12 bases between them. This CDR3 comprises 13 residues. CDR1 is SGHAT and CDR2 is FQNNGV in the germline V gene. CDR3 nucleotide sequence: TGTGCCAGCAGCCGGGGGGCGCTTGGGGAGCTGTTTTTT. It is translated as CASSRGALGELFF.

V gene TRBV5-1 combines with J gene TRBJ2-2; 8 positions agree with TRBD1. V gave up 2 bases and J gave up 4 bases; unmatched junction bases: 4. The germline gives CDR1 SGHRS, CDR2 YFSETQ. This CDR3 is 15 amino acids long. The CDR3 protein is CASSFGDRSTGELFF. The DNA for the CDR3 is TGCGCCAGCAGCTTCGGGGACAGGTCCACCGGGGAGCTGTTTTTT.

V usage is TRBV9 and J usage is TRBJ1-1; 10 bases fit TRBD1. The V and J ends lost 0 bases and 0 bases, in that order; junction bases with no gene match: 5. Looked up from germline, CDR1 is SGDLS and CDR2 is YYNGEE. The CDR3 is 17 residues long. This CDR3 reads CASSVAGTGAMNTEAFF. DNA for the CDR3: TGTGCCAGCAGCGTAGCTGGGACAGGGGCTATGAACACTGAAGCTTTCTTT.

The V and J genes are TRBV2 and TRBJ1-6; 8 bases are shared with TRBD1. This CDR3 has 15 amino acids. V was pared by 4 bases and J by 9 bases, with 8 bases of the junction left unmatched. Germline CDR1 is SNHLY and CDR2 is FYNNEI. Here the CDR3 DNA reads TGTGCCAGCAGTGTAGAGGACAGGGCGTCTTCACCCCTCCACTTT. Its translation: CASSVEDRASSPLHF.

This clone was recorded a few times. CDR3 DNA sequence: TGTGCCAGCTCACCCCAGAGGGCGGACCCCAACACTGAAGCTTTCTTT. Translation gives CASSPQRADPNTEAFF. This rearrangement joins TRBV18 to TRBJ1-1, with no clear D. Germline CDR1 and CDR2: KGHSH and LQKENI. Between the trimmed V and J ends, which lost 3 bases and 2 bases, there was a span of 16 bases. This CDR3 has 16 residues.

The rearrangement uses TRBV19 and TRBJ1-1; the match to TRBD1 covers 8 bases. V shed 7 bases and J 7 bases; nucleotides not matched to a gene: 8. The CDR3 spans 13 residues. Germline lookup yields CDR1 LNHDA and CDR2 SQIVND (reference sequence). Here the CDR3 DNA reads TGTGCCAGTATTGGACAGGGAAGGTATGAAGCTTTCTTT. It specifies CASIGQGRYEAFF.

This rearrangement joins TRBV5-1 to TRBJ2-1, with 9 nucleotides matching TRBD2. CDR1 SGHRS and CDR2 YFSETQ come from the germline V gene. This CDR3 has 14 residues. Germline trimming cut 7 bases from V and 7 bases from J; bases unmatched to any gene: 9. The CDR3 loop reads CASGAGGPWNEQFF. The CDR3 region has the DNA TGCGCCAGCGGGGCGGGGGGGCCCTGGAATGAGCAGTTCTTC.